The 23 T cell receptor beta chains below were found in one sample sequenced in a study of cytomegalovirus exposure and HLA in healthy donors. Primers included in the PCR were 60 Vbeta and 13 Jbeta primers. Assay: immunoSEQ multiplex PCR; the TCRdb copy retains only in-frame clones and omits some. The table shows about 82,000 clones, with roughly four fifths occurring only once. Specimen: PBMCs. The receptors derive from a human donor in good health.

The V and J genes are TRBV19 and TRBJ2-7; TRBD1 aligns across 10 bases. The CDR3 length is 15 residues. Per germline, CDR1 LNHDA and CDR2 SQIVND (reference sequence). Trimming took 4 bases from V and 3 from J; bases not matched to a gene: 6. The DNA of the CDR3 is TGTGCCAGTAGTAGAGGGACAGGGGATTTCTACGAGCAGTACTTC. This gives the protein CASSRGTGDFYEQYF. The full variable domain, completed using reference TRBV19 and TRBJ2-7, is DGGITQSPKYLFRKEGQNVTLSCEQNLNHDAMYWYRQDPGQGLRLIYYSQIVNDFQKGDIAEGYSVSREKKESFPLTVTSAQKNPTAFYLCASSRGTGDFYEQYFGPGTRLTVT.

This clone occurred a few times. The chain combines TRBV6-5 with TRBJ1-1; 11 positions agree with TRBD1. The CDR3 contains 15 residues. V was clipped by 4 bases and J by 8 bases; unmatched bases: 9. CDR1 is MNHEY and CDR2 is SVGAGI in the germline V gene. The DNA of the CDR3 is TGTGCCAGCAGTTTTTCTATCGGGACAGGGGGAGAAGCTTTCTTT. Translated: CASSFSIGTGGEAFF.

The genes are TRBV10-1 and TRBJ2-2; D may be TRBD2 (7 bases). Trimming left V 5 bases short and J 4 bases short, with 11 bases between. The CDR3 is 14 residues long. The germline gives CDR1 WNHNN, CDR2 SYGVQD (reference sequence). The CDR3 sequence: CASSRGAVTGELFF. The CDR3 nucleotides are TGCGCCAGCAGTCGGGGGGCGGTCACCGGGGAGCTGTTTTTT.

The chain recombines TRBV2 with TRBJ1-4; 7 bases match TRBD1. V dropped 9 bases and J dropped 1; count of bases not matched to a gene: 11. CDR1 SNHLY and CDR2 FYNNEI come from the germline V gene. The CDR3 has 16 amino acids. The CDR3 sequence is CASKTQGSGTNEKLFF. The CDR3 region has the DNA TGTGCCAGTAAAACACAGGGGAGCGGAACTAATGAAAAACTGTTTTTT.

The gene calls are TRBV15 and TRBJ2-1; 8 bases line up with TRBD2. V was pared by 0 bases and J by 7 bases, with 11 bases of the junction left unmatched. Germline loops: CDR1 LNHNV, CDR2 YYDKDF (reference sequence). CDR3 length equals 17 residues. The CDR3 nucleotides read TGTGCCACCAGCAGAGAAAGAGGCGGGGGGCCGGGAAATGAGCAGTTCTTC. Translated: CATSRERGGGPGNEQFF.

The rearrangement links TRBV29-1 to TRBJ2-7; 11 nucleotides agree with TRBD1. The CDR3 covers 14 residues. V shed 4 bases, J shed 5 bases, and the junction held 7 bases outside the gene matches. Germline-derived CDR1 and CDR2 are SQVTM and ANQGSEA. CDR3 loop: CSVVKDRGPNEQYF. CDR3 coding DNA: TGCAGCGTTGTAAAGGACAGGGGGCCGAACGAGCAGTACTTC.

In this sample, this clone turned up a few times. The rearrangement joins TRBV6-5 to TRBJ2-1; no clear D gene. The germline gives CDR1 MNHEY, CDR2 SVGAGI. V lost 8 bases to trimming and J lost 9 bases, with 11 bases between them. The CDR3 covers 11 residues. CDR3 region: CASGPRSEQFF. As DNA, the CDR3 is TGTGCCAGCGGCCCCCGGAGTGAGCAGTTCTTC.

This clone was observed once. This chain uses TRBV15 with TRBJ1-1, with D tentatively TRBD1 (5 bases). The CDR3 runs 14 residues. With 5 bases removed from V and 3 bases from J, the gap between germline ends came to 13 bases. The germline V gene encodes CDR1 LNHNV and CDR2 YYDKDF (reference sequence). CDR3 sequence reads: CATSVRGYDTEAFF. CDR3 in DNA: TGTGCCACCAGCGTCCGGGGGTATGACACTGAAGCTTTCTTT.

This clone was counted between two and nine times. The V and J genes are TRBV5-1 and TRBJ1-4; 11 bases are shared with TRBD1. The CDR3 has 15 residues. Germline trimming cut 0 bases from V and 7 bases from J; bases unmatched to any gene: 2. Germline loops: CDR1 SGHRS, CDR2 YFSETQ. CDR3 in amino acids: CASSLEGTGGEKLFF. For the CDR3, the DNA is TGCGCCAGCAGCTTGGAGGGGACAGGGGGTGAAAAACTGTTTTTT.

The chain joins TRBV11-1 to TRBJ2-2; 9 bases align to TRBD1. The CDR3 runs to 15 residues. The junction had 9 bases not matched to a gene; V was cut back by 6 bases and J by 7 bases. CDR1 and CDR2 (germline): SGHAT, FQDESV (reference sequence). CDR3 sequence reads: CASSRNRGLNGELFF. As DNA, the CDR3 is TGTGCCAGCAGTCGCAACAGGGGGCTTAACGGGGAGCTGTTTTTT.

This clone was observed at least ten times. The rearrangement links TRBV6-6 to TRBJ1-6; D unresolved. Germline CDR1 and CDR2: MNHNY and SVGAGI (reference sequence). V was clipped by 4 bases and J by 7 bases, with 11 bases between them. The CDR3 is 14 amino acids. This CDR3 is CASSSVAGNSPLHF. The CDR3 coding sequence is TGTGCCAGCAGTTCCGTGGCGGGGAATTCACCCCTCCACTTT.

The V and J genes are TRBV7-9 and TRBJ2-7; 7 nucleotides agree with TRBD1. The trim removed 5 bases at V and 4 bases at J, leaving 14 bases unmatched. The CDR3 consists of 16 residues. Germline V gene sequence: CDR1 SEHNR, CDR2 FQNEAQ (reference sequence). Written as DNA, the CDR3 is TGTGCCAGCAGCCCCAGCGAAGGGACAGCCCTTTACGAGCAGTACTTC. Its translation: CASSPSEGTALYEQYF. The whole variable domain, filled in from reference TRBV7-9 and TRBJ2-7, reads DTGVSQNPRHKITKRGQNVTFRCDPISEHNRLYWYRQTLGQGPEFLTYFQNEAQLEKSRLLSDRFSAERPKGSFSTLEIQRTEQGDSAMYLCASSPSEGTALYEQYFGPGTRLTVT.

This sequence joins TRBV27 and TRBJ2-1; D is possibly TRBD2 (7 bases). The CDR3 has 13 residues. Germline-derived CDR1 and CDR2 are MNHEY and SMNVEV (reference sequence). The V end was cut by 8 bases, the J end by 2 bases, with 10 bases between. As DNA, the CDR3 is TGTGCCAGCGCGGGGGCCCCCTACAATGAGCAGTTCTTC. Encoded protein: CASAGAPYNEQFF.

This clone turned up a few times. V gene TRBV7-8 combines with J gene TRBJ2-7; TRBD2 might be the D (6 bases). Germline CDR1 and CDR2: SGHVS and FQNEAQ. The V end was cut by 5 bases, the J end by 3 bases, with 17 bases between. This CDR3 spans 15 amino acids. The CDR3 here is CASSPDGGAGYEQYF. The CDR3 DNA follows: TGTGCCAGCAGCCCTGATGGCGGGGCAGGCTACGAGCAGTACTTC. Full variable domain (rest looked up from reference TRBV7-8 and TRBJ2-7): GAGVSQSPRYKVAKRGQDVALRCDPISGHVSLFWYQQALGQGPEFLTYFQNEAQLDKSGLPSDRFFAERPEGSVSTLKIQRTQQEDSAVYLCASSPDGGAGYEQYFGPGTRLTVT.

The chain links TRBV29-1 to TRBJ1-2; no firm D call. The CDR3 is 12 residues long. CDR1 and CDR2 (germline): SQVTM, ANQGSEA. Trimming removed 3 bases from V and 4 bases from J, with 9 bases in between. For the CDR3, the DNA is TGCAGCGTTGACGAGAGGAGCTATGGCTACACCTTC. It codes for CSVDERSYGYTF.

DNA of the CDR3: TGTGCCAGCAGCTTAGCGTCATTGGCAGGGTACACCGGGGAGCTGTTTTTT. Translation gives CASSLASLAGYTGELFF. The V and J genes are TRBV11-3 and TRBJ2-2, with D possibly matching TRBD1 (5 bases). The germline V gene has CDR1 SGHNT and CDR2 YENEEA. Trimming stripped 1 base from V and 3 bases from J, with 15 bases between. The CDR3 consists of 17 residues. Full variable domain (outside the CDR3, taken from reference TRBV11-3 and TRBJ2-2): EAGVVQSPRYKIIEKKQPVAFWCNPISGHNTLYWYLQNLGQGPELLIRYENEEAVDDSQLPKDRFSAERLKGVDSTLKIQPAELGDSAVYLCASSLASLAGYTGELFFGEGSRLTVL.

Details on this clone: The CDR3 ends on some other residue instead of the conserved phenylalanine or tryptophan, so this is likely a read error. The V call is TRBV5-1, the J call TRBJ2-7; 8 nucleotides match TRBD1. The CDR3 is 15 amino acids. The germline V gene encodes CDR1 SGHRS and CDR2 YFSETQ. V trimming: 4 bases; J trimming: 0 bases; junction bases outside the gene matches: 6. CDR3 region: CASSDRDRSSYEQYL. CDR3 coding DNA: TGCGCCAGCAGCGATCGGGACAGGAGCTCCTACGAGCAGTACCTC.

The chain joins TRBV19 to TRBJ2-1, with D tentatively TRBD1 (5 bases). Germline CDR1 is LNHDA and CDR2 is SQIVND (reference sequence). V lost 7 bases, J lost 8 bases, and 15 bases lay in between. The CDR3 runs 13 residues. In DNA, the CDR3 is TGTGCCAGTAAAAGGACAAGATTCGATGAGCAGTTCTTC. Translated, it gives CASKRTRFDEQFF.

The chain uses TRBV27 and TRBJ2-1; the match to TRBD1 covers 7 bases. CDR1 is MNHEY, CDR2 SMNVEV, per germline (reference sequence). This CDR3 is built from 12 residues. V lost 3 bases and J lost 13; bases outside the gene matches: 6. In nucleotides, the CDR3 is TGTGCCAGCAGTTTCCCCGGGACAGACCAGTTCTTC. Translating it yields CASSFPGTDQFF.

This chain connects TRBV29-1 to TRBJ1-1, with TRBD1 matching 11 bases. The CDR3 spans 11 residues. V lost 6 bases, J lost 9 bases, and 3 bases stayed unmatched. Germline values: CDR1 SQVTM, CDR2 ANQGSEA. DNA of the CDR3: TGCAGCGTCGGGACAGGGGGGAAAGCTTTCTTT. Its protein is CSVGTGGKAFF.

This clone was found a few times. The rearrangement uses TRBV5-5 and TRBJ1-1; D is unclear. Germline CDR1 reads SGHKS; CDR2 reads YYEKEE (reference sequence). V gave up 0 bases and J gave up 0 bases, with 9 bases separating them. The CDR3 is 15 amino acids. CDR3 sequence reads: CASSLVLQVNTEAFF. CDR3 DNA sequence: TGTGCCAGCAGCTTGGTTCTTCAGGTGAACACTGAAGCTTTCTTT. The whole variable domain, remainder taken from reference TRBV5-5 and TRBJ1-1, is DAGVTQSPTHLIKTRGQQVTLRCSPISGHKSVSWYQQVLGQGPQFIFQYYEKEERGRGNFPDRFSARQFPNYSSELNVNALLLGDSALYLCASSLVLQVNTEAFFGQGTRLTVV.

This sequence joins TRBV9 and TRBJ2-1, with TRBD2 matching 7 bases. The CDR3 is made up of 17 amino acids. Looked up from germline, CDR1 is SGDLS and CDR2 is YYNGEE. J was trimmed by 5 bases and V by 4 bases; bases with no gene match: 15. CDR3 bases: TGTGCCAGCAGCCCGAGGGGACTACCAGATAGTAACAATGAGCAGTTCTTC. Translated: CASSPRGLPDSNNEQFF.

CDR3 DNA sequence: TGTGCCAGCAGACTCGCCCAGGGGGGAAGGCCCCAGCATTTT. Translation gives CASRLAQGGRPQHF. The chain uses TRBV2 and TRBJ1-5; 7 positions match TRBD1. The CDR3 runs to 14 residues. The germline CDR1 and CDR2 sequences are SNHLY and FYNNEI. Trimming took 6 bases from V and 9 from J; bases not matched to a gene: 11.